Described below is a single T cell receptor beta chain sequence and its context. Germline V CDR1 and CDR2: MRHNA, SNTAGT. V shed 2 bases, J shed 0 bases, and the junction held 4 bases outside the gene matches. There are 17 residues in the CDR3. This specimen comes from a study of OX40 agonist ivuxolimab in advanced cancers. Study information: Of mixed ages from about 23 to 85 and averaging roughly 64 years, the group was about 80% male.

Clones were sequenced by immunoSEQ multiplex PCR, and TCRdb holds only the in-frame ones, with some missing. The sample has approximately 74,000 clones, roughly nine tenths seen once. The sequence was obtained from an adult with an advanced solid tumor such as melanoma, head and neck, liver or kidney cancer. The J gene is TRBJ2-1, the V gene TRBV6-4; 10 bases agree with TRBD2. The sequencing used CD4+ or CD8+ T cells sorted from blood, collected in a trial of the OX40 agonist ivuxolimab. The CDR3 coding sequence is TGTGCCAGCAGTGACCGAGCGGGAGGGCCCTCCTACAATGAGCAGTTCTTC. Translation: CASSDRAGGPSYNEQFF.